This TCR beta chain was captured by sequencing in a study of CD8 T cells in Susac syndrome. Study-wide results and limits: The CD4+ T cell repertoires that were profiled in Susac syndrome showed no clonal expansion.

When the RNA was reverse transcribed, random hexamers were used with an input of roughly 0.45 to 1 ug. Across 54 Vbeta and 13 Jbeta, immunoSEQ multiplex PCR amplified TCR beta CDR3. TCRdb ran MiXCR on the immunoSEQ multiplex PCR reads and lists one entry per CDR3 protein. The profile shows about 180,000 distinct CDR3 sequences, approximately 94% of them singletons. Sequencing targeted TCR beta in T cells from blood (CD8+ and CD4+). Negative isolation was used for CD8+ and CD4+ T cells, and FACS enrichment was applied to TEMRA cells. CDR3 length: 15 amino acids. Per the germline V gene, CDR1 is DFQATT and CDR2 is SNEGSKA (reference sequence). Trimming removed 1 base from V and 4 bases from J; junction bases left unmatched: 7. Worth noting for this clonotype: The antigen remains unidentified.

The sequenced material came from CD4+ T cells from PBMCs. This chain links TRBV20-1 with TRBJ2-7; TRBD1 matches 10 bases. The sequence came from a human donor with Susac syndrome. CDR3 DNA sequence: TGCAGTGCTAGAGTCACAAGGGGACAGGGGTACGAGCAGTACTTC. Protein: CSARVTRGQGYEQYF.